What follows are 9 T cell receptor beta chains derived from one specimen sequenced in a study of Graves' ophthalmopathy and Graves' hyperthyroidism. RNA transcripts were the source from which TCR beta CDR3 regions were amplified. First-round RT-PCR relied on HTBI primers, and a second-round multiplex PCR came next. Via MiXCR, TCRdb re-called the multiplex PCR reads, giving one row per CDR3 protein. The sample carries some 210,000 distinct CDR3 sequences, just under 30% recorded once. Sequenced: peripheral blood. These receptors all stem from a man aged 45 to 65 with Graves' ophthalmopathy.

There are many counts of this clonotype. The V call is TRBV5-1, the J call TRBJ2-7; 9 nucleotides line up with TRBD1. The CDR3 length is 14 residues. The germline V gene has CDR1 SGHRS and CDR2 YFSETQ. V shed 5 bases, J shed 4 bases, and the junction held 7 bases outside the gene matches. The CDR3 region has the DNA TGCGCCAGCAGACACACAGGGGGCTGGTACGAGCAGTACTTC. Encoded protein: CASRHTGGWYEQYF.

This clonotype showed up many times. V is TRBV3-1 and J is TRBJ2-6; D call uncertain. V was clipped by 10 bases and J by 3 bases, with 10 bases between them. The CDR3 is 13 residues long. CDR1 is LGHDT and CDR2 is YNNKEL in the germline V gene (reference sequence). The DNA for the CDR3 is TGTGCCATCCCCCAGAGTGGGGCCAACGTCCTGACTTTC. Encoded protein: CAIPQSGANVLTF.

The sample holds many counts of this clonotype. The gene calls are TRBV10-3 and TRBJ1-1; no firm D call. This CDR3 is built from 14 residues. From germline, CDR1 is ENHRY and CDR2 SYGVKD. Deletions cut 6 bases from V and 0 bases from J, with 11 bases between. CDR3 residues: CAIRAYSLNTEAFF. CDR3 bases: TGTGCCATCAGGGCTTACAGCCTGAACACTGAAGCTTTCTTT.

This clonotype was detected many times. The CDR3 sequence: CSVADSGTAYEQYF. CDR3 sequence (DNA): TGCAGCGTTGCAGATTCCGGGACAGCATACGAGCAGTACTTC. J is TRBJ2-7 and V is TRBV29-1; 7 nucleotides align to TRBD1. Germline lookup yields CDR1 SQVTM and CDR2 ANQGSEA. The CDR3 runs to 14 residues. The trim removed 4 bases at V and 4 bases at J, leaving 10 bases unmatched.

With regard to this clonotype: Since no conserved phenylalanine or tryptophan closes the CDR3, a read error is the likely cause. The chain recombines TRBV30 with TRBJ1-3; a possible D gene is TRBD1 (5 bases). The CDR3 extends over 14 amino acids. Germline CDR1 and CDR2: GTSNPN and SVGIG (reference sequence). With 3 bases removed from V and 3 bases from J, the gap between germline ends came to 12 bases. DNA of the CDR3: TGTGCCTGGAGCAAACAGGAAGGTGGAAACACCATATATTCT. The encoded protein is CAWSKQEGGNTIYS.

This clonotype was found many times. This chain joins TRBV29-1 and TRBJ2-2; 10 nucleotides match TRBD1. CDR3 size: 13 residues. Germline CDR1 reads SQVTM; CDR2 reads ANQGSEA. The CDR3 coding sequence is TGCACGGCCTCAGGGACAGGGGCCGGGGAGCTGTTTTTT. Protein sequence: CTASGTGAGELFF.

The gene calls are TRBV6-2 or TRBV6-3 and TRBJ2-5; 14 nucleotides agree with TRBD2. This CDR3 spans 18 amino acids. The V and J ends lost 6 bases and 2 bases, in that order; junction bases with no gene match: 11. The V gene's germline CDR1 is MNHEY and CDR2 SVGEGT. CDR3 sequence reads: CASRAGRGLAGGQETQYF. CDR3 DNA: TGTGCCAGCAGAGCCGGGCGCGGACTAGCGGGAGGACAAGAGACCCAGTACTTC.

The chain joins TRBV12-3 or TRBV12-4 to TRBJ1-1; D remains ambiguous. Trimming removed 2 bases at V and 5 bases at J, with 6 bases between. The CDR3 contains 12 residues. The CDR3 region is CASSLFGTEAFF. The CDR3 DNA is TGTGCCAGCAGTTTATTTGGAACTGAAGCTTTCTTT.

This chain connects TRBV6-1 to TRBJ1-1; 11 positions match TRBD1. In germline, CDR1 is MNHNS, CDR2 SASEGT. CDR3 length equals 19 residues. Unmatched junction bases numbered 11, after V lost 0 bases and J lost 2 bases. For the CDR3, the DNA is TGTGCCAGCAGTGAAGCGCGTGGACAGGGGGCGGCCGGCAACACTGAAGCTTTCTTT. This gives the protein CASSEARGQGAAGNTEAFF.